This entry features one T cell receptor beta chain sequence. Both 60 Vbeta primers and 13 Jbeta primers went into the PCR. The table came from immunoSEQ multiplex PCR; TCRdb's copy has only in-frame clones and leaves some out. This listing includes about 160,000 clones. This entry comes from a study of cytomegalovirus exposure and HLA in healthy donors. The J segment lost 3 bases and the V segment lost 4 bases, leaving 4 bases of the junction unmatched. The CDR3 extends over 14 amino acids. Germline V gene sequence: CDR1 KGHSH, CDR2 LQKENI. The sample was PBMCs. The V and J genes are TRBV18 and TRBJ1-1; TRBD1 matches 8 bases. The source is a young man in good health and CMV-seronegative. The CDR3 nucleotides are TGTGCCAGCTCACTCGGGACAGGCCACACTGAAGCTTTCTTT. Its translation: CASSLGTGHTEAFF.